Listed below are T cell receptor beta chains from one sample, sequenced in a study of sequential checkpoint blockade in melanoma. Assay used: immunoSEQ multiplex PCR; TCRdb lists only in-frame clones, some missing. The data show tens of thousands of clones, about four fifths seen once. This specimen was CD8+ T cells sorted from blood (inferred from file names), taken from a patient given nivolumab and ipilimumab in sequence. These TCRs come from a human donor with melanoma. CDR3s include the opening cysteine and the closing phenylalanine or tryptophan. D genes are given only for firm matches. The size entry is marked missing in some rows and otherwise reads once, few, many or a size class.

V gene,J gene,D gene,clone size,CDR3 DNA,CDR3 protein
TRBV23-1,TRBJ2-1,TRBD2,.,TGCGCCAGCAGTCCCCCACCCTCCAGCCTGGGAGGGGTTGAGCAGTTCTTC,CASSPPPSSLGGVEQFF
TRBV19,TRBJ2-3,TRBD1,.,TGTGCCAGTAGTATTCCCGACAGGGGGTACACAGATACGCAGTATTTT,CASSIPDRGYTDTQYF
TRBV5-1,TRBJ1-1,.,once,TGCGCCAGCAGCTTGGGGGACACCCAAACTGAAGCTTTCTTT,CASSLGDTQTEAFF
TRBV15,TRBJ2-3,TRBD1,.,TGTGCCACCAGCAGGGCCGGGACAGGGAGGCCAGATACGCAGTATTTT,CATSRAGTGRPDTQYF
TRBV27,TRBJ2-2,TRBD2,.,TGTGCCAGCAGTTTATTATGGACTAGCGGGAGCACCGGGGAGCTGTTTTTT,CASSLLWTSGSTGELFF
TRBV6-4,TRBJ2-6,.,few,TGTGCCAGCAGTGAAGCGGACAGCTCTGGGGCCAACGTCCTGACTTTC,CASSEADSSGANVLTF
TRBV5-5,TRBJ1-1,TRBD1,.,TGTGCCAGCAGCTTAACAGGGGCCGAAGCTTTCTTT,CASSLTGAEAFF
TRBV29-1,TRBJ2-7,.,.,TGCAGCGTTGAAGGCGGGTCTAGCTCCTACGAGCAGTACTTC,CSVEGGSSSYEQYF
TRBV4-1,TRBJ2-1,.,.,TGCGCCAGCAGCCAACTCCCGGCGGACTCCCATGAGCAGTTCTTC,CASSQLPADSHEQFF
TRBV27,TRBJ2-1,.,.,TGTGCCAGCAGTTTATCGCTTGCAGGTGAGCAGTTCTTC,CASSLSLAGEQFF
TRBV7-7,TRBJ2-7,.,.,TGTGCCAGCAGCTTATCCCCAGGGTCCTACGAGCAGTACTTC,CASSLSPGSYEQYF
TRBV27,TRBJ2-3,TRBD1,.,TGTGCCAGCAGTTTATGGATCTCGGACAGGGACGATACGCAGTATTTT,CASSLWISDRDDTQYF
TRBV19,TRBJ2-2,TRBD1,.,TGTGCCAGTAGTCCCGAGGACAGGGTCATACCCGGGGAGCTGTTTTTT,CASSPEDRVIPGELFF
TRBV28,TRBJ1-2,TRBD1,.,TGTGCCAGCAGTTTCACCGGGACAGGTGTTTATGGCTACACCTTC,CASSFTGTGVYGYTF
TRBV28,TRBJ1-2,TRBD1,.,TGTGCCAGCACCCTCGACAGGGGGCTGAGAGGCTACACCTTC,CASTLDRGLRGYTF
TRBV9,TRBJ2-1,TRBD1,.,TGTGCCAGCAGCGTAGGGACAGGGAATGAGCAGTTCTTC,CASSVGTGNEQFF
TRBV5-6,TRBJ1-5,.,.,TGTGCCAGCAGCTTTGGCCCGTTAGGACAGCCCCAGCGTTTT,CASSFGPLGQPQRF
TRBV4-1,TRBJ2-7,.,.,TGCGCCAGCAGCCATGAGGGCGAGCAGTACTTC,CASSHEGEQYF
TRBV9,TRBJ1-5,.,.,TGTGCCAGCAGCGCGGGTGGGGCCCATCAGCCCCAGCATTTT,CASSAGGAHQPQHF
TRBV10-3,TRBJ2-3,TRBD2,.,TGTGCCTCTGGACTAGCGGACACAGATACGCAGTATTTT,CASGLADTDTQYF
TRBV5-4,TRBJ2-2,.,.,TGTGCCAGCAGCTGGGGGGCGAACACCGGGGAGCTGTTTTTT,CASSWGANTGELFF
TRBV5-4,TRBJ1-4,.,medium-sized,TGTGCCAGCAGCTCGGGTGGGGAAAAACTGTTTTTT,CASSSGGEKLFF
TRBV7-9,TRBJ2-7,.,.,TGTGCCAGCAGCTTAGTGGCAGGCGAAAGCTCCTACGAGCAGTACTTC,CASSLVAGESSYEQYF
TRBV15,TRBJ2-5,TRBD2,.,TGTGCCACCAGCATCGGTCTAGCGGGAGAAGAGACCCAGTACTTC,CATSIGLAGEETQYF
TRBV5-1,TRBJ1-1,.,.,TGCGCCAGCAGCTTGTTCGGGGAGAACACTGAAGCTTTCTTT,CASSLFGENTEAFF
TRBV4-1,TRBJ2-7,.,.,TGCGCCAGCAGCCAAGACACTCGTAGCTCCTACGAGCAGTACTTC,CASSQDTRSSYEQYF
TRBV10-3,TRBJ2-3,TRBD2,.,TGTGCCATCAGTGAACGGGCTAGCGGGTATTCAGATACGCAGTATTTT,CAISERASGYSDTQYF
TRBV28,TRBJ1-2,TRBD1,.,TGTGCCAGCAGTACGACAGGGTTTGGCTACACCTTC,CASSTTGFGYTF
TRBV11-2,TRBJ2-7,.,once,TGTGCCAGCAGCTTATATTACGAGCAGTACTTC,CASSLYYEQYF
TRBV5-6,TRBJ2-7,.,.,TGTGCCAGCAGCCTCGGACTCTACGAGCAGTACTTC,CASSLGLYEQYF
TRBV5-1,TRBJ2-1,TRBD2,.,TGCGCCAGCAGCCCTTGGGAGGGCTCCTACAATGAGCAGTTCTTC,CASSPWEGSYNEQFF
TRBV7-8,TRBJ2-7,TRBD2,.,TGTGCCAGCAGCCCCCTGGCCAGCGGGAGGGAGGAGCAGTACTTC,CASSPLASGREEQYF
TRBV9,TRBJ1-2,.,.,TGTGCCAGCAGCGTAGCGTCATCTCATCCCTCGGGTGGCTACACCTTC,CASSVASSHPSGGYTF
TRBV27,TRBJ1-5,.,.,TGTGCCAGCAGTTTCCAGGGCCGCAATCAGCCCCAGCATTTT,CASSFQGRNQPQHF
TRBV27,TRBJ1-4,.,.,TGTGCCAGCAGTCCAGATTCCGGAGCGACTAATGAAAAACTGTTTTTT,CASSPDSGATNEKLFF
TRBV13,TRBJ1-1,.,.,TGTGCCAGCAGCCTCGGGGAGGGAGGCACTGAAGCTTTCTTT,CASSLGEGGTEAFF
TRBV7-9,TRBJ2-3,TRBD2,.,TGTGCCAGCAGCTTCGGACTAGCGCCGACAGATACGCAGTATTTT,CASSFGLAPTDTQYF
TRBV6-1,TRBJ1-3,.,.,TGTGCCTCGAAAAGGGGGGGCTCAGGAAACACCATATATTTT,CASKRGGSGNTIYF
TRBV7-9,TRBJ2-7,TRBD2,.,TGTGCCAGCAGCCGGGGGGGGTCCCACGAGCAGTACTTC,CASSRGGSHEQYF